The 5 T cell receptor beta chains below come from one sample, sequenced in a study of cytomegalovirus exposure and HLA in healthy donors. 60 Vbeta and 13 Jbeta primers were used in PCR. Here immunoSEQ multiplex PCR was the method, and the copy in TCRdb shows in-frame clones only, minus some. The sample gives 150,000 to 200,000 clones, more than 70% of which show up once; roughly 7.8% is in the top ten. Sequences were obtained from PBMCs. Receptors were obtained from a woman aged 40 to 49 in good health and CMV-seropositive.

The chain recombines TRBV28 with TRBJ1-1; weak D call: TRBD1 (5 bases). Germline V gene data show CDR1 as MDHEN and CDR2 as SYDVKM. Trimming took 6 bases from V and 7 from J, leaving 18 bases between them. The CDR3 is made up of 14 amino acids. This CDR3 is CASRFSLGGGEAFF. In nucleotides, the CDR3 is TGTGCCAGCAGATTCTCCCTGGGGGGGGGTGAAGCTTTCTTT.

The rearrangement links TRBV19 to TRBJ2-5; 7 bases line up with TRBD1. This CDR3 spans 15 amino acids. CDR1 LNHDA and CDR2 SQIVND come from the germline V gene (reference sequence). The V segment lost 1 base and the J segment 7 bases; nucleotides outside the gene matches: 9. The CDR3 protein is CASSIAGGRVGTQYF. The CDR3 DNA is TGTGCCAGTAGTATAGCAGGGGGTCGGGTCGGGACCCAGTACTTC.

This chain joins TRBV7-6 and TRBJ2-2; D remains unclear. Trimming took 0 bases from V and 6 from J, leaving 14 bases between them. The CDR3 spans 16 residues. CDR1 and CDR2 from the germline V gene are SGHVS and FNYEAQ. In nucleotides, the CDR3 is TGTGCCAGCAGCTTAGCATTGGGCTACCCGCCCGGGGAGCTGTTTTTT. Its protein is CASSLALGYPPGELFF.

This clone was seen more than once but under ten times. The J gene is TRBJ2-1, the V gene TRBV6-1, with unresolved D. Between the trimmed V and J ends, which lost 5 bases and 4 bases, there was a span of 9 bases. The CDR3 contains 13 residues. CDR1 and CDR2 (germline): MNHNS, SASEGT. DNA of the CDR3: TGTGCCAGCAGTCCCGACTGGTACAATGAGCAGTTCTTC. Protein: CASSPDWYNEQFF.

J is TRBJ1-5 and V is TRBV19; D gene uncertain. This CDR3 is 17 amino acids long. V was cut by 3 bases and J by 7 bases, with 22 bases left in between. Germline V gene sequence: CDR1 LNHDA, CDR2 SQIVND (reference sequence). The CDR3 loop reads CASSIPLREREGQPQHF. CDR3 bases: TGTGCCAGTAGTATTCCCTTACGGGAGAGGGAAGGACAGCCCCAGCATTTT.